This TCR beta chain was recovered during a study of long-term antiretroviral therapy in people with HIV. Study-level background: The 2015 immediate-ART recommendation was preceded by the earliest samples by about a decade.

A note on this clone: The junction and the germline gene differ at one end; a read error may be behind it.

The CDR3 loop spans 15 amino acids. Per the germline V gene, CDR1 is PRHDT and CDR2 is FYEKMQ (reference sequence). Version v3.0 of the immunoSEQ assay was performed at survey level. TCRdb keeps only in-frame clones here, not all; method: immunoSEQ multiplex PCR. Of 45,000 to 50,000 clones listed, 80% to 90% are singletons. Before they underwent DNA extraction, samples held 1-10 million cryopreserved PBMC. The chain carries TRBV13 and TRBJ2-2; D possibly corresponds to TRBD1 (6 bases). The sequenced sample was unsorted PBMCs, obtained 0.8 years after starting antiretroviral therapy. This clonotype originated in a woman aged 18-35 years with HIV. The CDR3, as DNA: TGTGCCAGCAGCCTAGGACAGACGAACACCGGGGAGCTGTTTTTT. Translated, it gives CASSLGQTNTGELFF.